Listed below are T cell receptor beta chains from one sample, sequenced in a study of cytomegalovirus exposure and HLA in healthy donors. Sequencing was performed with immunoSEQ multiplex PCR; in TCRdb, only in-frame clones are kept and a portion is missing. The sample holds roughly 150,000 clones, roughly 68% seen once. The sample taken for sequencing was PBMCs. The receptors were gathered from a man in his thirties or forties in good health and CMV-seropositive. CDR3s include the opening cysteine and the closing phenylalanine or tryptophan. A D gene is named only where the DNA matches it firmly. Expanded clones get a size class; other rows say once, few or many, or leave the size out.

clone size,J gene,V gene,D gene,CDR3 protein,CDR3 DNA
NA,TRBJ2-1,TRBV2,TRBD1,CASSGQGMDNEQFF,TGTGCCAGCAGTGGACAGGGAATGGACAATGAGCAGTTCTTC
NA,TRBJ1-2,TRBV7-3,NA,CASTEALTGAYGYTF,TGTGCCAGCACCGAAGCTTTGACAGGCGCGTATGGCTACACCTTC
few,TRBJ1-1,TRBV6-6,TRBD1,CASSYSSGGIETEAFF,TGTGCCAGCAGTTACTCATCAGGGGGCATAGAAACTGAAGCTTTCTTT
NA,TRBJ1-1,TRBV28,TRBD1,CASSPGDSKNTEAFF,TGTGCCAGCAGTCCAGGGGACAGTAAGAACACTGAAGCTTTCTTT
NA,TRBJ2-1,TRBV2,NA,CARTSPSDNSYNEQFF,TGTGCCAGAACGAGCCCTAGCGATAACTCCTACAATGAGCAGTTCTTC
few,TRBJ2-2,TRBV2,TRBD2,CASLQASGANTGELFF,TGTGCCAGTCTTCAAGCTAGCGGCGCGAACACCGGGGAGCTGTTTTTT
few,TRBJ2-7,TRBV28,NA,CASSPRGDRSYEQYF,TGTGCCAGCAGCCCACGGGGGGACAGGTCCTACGAGCAGTACTTC
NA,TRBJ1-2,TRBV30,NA,CAWSEQNYGYTF,TGTGCCTGGAGTGAACAGAACTATGGCTACACCTTC
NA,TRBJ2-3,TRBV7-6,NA,CASSLSASADTQYF,TGTGCCAGCAGCTTAAGTGCAAGCGCGGATACGCAGTATTTT
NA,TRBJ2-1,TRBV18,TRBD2,CASSPSGRAEQFF,TGTGCCAGCTCACCTAGCGGGAGGGCTGAGCAGTTCTTC
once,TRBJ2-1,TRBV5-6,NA,CASSGGGPGVYNEQFF,TGTGCCAGCAGCGGGGGGGGGCCGGGAGTCTACAATGAGCAGTTCTTC
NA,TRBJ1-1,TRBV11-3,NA,CASSLGLERNTEAFF,TGTGCCAGCAGCTTAGGTCTGGAGAGAAACACTGAAGCTTTCTTT
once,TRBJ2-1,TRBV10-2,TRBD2,CASSERVSRTSGPNSYNEQFF,TGCGCCAGCAGTGAAAGAGTGTCGAGGACTAGCGGTCCCAACTCCTACAATGAGCAGTTCTTC
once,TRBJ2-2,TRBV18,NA,CASSPPFGRRTGELFF,TGCGCCAGCTCACCACCGTTCGGGAGACGCACCGGGGAGCTGTTTTTT
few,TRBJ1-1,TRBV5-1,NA,CASSLAGGGNTEAFF,TGCGCCAGCAGCTTGGCTGGGGGAGGGAACACTGAAGCTTTCTTT